These 30 T cell receptor beta chains were all obtained from the same sample, sequenced in a study of tumor-infiltrating lymphocytes in primary liver carcinoma. RNA and DNA were co-extracted from around 20-30 mg of unsorted bulk tissue. TCR beta cDNA came from about 470 ng total RNA, primed with a constant-region primer. ARM-PCR was slightly modified, and three nested multiplex PCR rounds with it gave rise to the TCR beta libraries. PCR rounds one and two used TRBV1-TRBV30 forward primers with a C-beta reverse primer for 10 cycles each. TCRdb called the multiplex PCR reads again in MiXCR, with one record for every CDR3 protein. The sample has fewer than 50,000 distinct CDR3 sequences, around 75% seen once; the top ten hold 38%. Sequencing input: tumor-adjacent normal liver tissue. The origin of the receptors is a young woman with primary liver carcinoma and hepatitis B virus infection.

Concerning this clonotype: At one boundary the junction diverges from the germline segment, which might be a read error. This chain joins TRBV2 and TRBJ2-6, with TRBD2 matching over 9 bases. There are 23 residues in the CDR3. CDR1 is SNHLY, CDR2 FYNNEI, per germline. The chain's CDR3 is CASSVPGSIAGVPPGPGANDLTF. The CDR3 bases are TGTGCCAGCAGTGTCCCCGGAAGTATAGCGGGGGTACCCCCCGGGCCTGGGGCCAACGACCTGACTTTC.

In regard to this clonotype: As the CDR3 is not closed by the conserved phenylalanine or tryptophan, this likely results from a read error. V gene TRBV11-2 combines with J gene TRBJ2-7; 7 bases agree with TRBD2. Germline V gene lookup returns CDR1 SGHAT and CDR2 FQNNGV. The CDR3 consists of 13 residues. The CDR3 DNA is TGTGCCAACGTCCTGTCTAGCGGATACGAACAGTACTCC. It is translated as CANVLSSGYEQYS.

Details on this clonotype: The junction and the germline gene differ at one end; a read error may be behind it. This sequence joins TRBV12-3 or TRBV12-4 and TRBJ1-2, with D unresolved. The CDR3 contains 15 residues. The CDR3 reads CASSLGLSHDYDYTF. For the CDR3, the DNA is TGTGCCAGCAGTTTAGGACTCTCCCACGACTATGACTACACCTTC.

V and J are TRBV20-1 and TRBJ2-1; no clear D. The CDR3 is made up of 11 amino acids. V lost 6 bases and J 4 bases, leaving 7 bases between the germline ends. CDR1 DFQATT and CDR2 SNEGSKA come from the germline V gene (reference sequence). The CDR3 region is CSATPYNEQFF. DNA for the CDR3: TGCAGTGCAACTCCATACAATGAGCAGTTCTTC.

This clonotype occurred many times. This sequence joins TRBV5-1 and TRBJ2-1; 13 bases are a match to TRBD2. V was clipped by 4 bases and J by 7 bases; unmatched bases: 11. CDR3 length: 17 amino acids. Germline V gene lookup returns CDR1 SGHRS and CDR2 YFSETQ. CDR3 amino acids: CASSTGLAGVRGNEQFF. The CDR3 DNA reads TGCGCCAGCAGCACTGGACTAGCGGGAGTACGGGGAAATGAGCAGTTCTTC.

To note about this clonotype: At one end, the junction sequence differs from germline, possibly due to a read error. The CDR3 DNA reads as TGTGTCAGCAAGTATACTATCGGGCACTCGAACACCGGGGAGCTGCTTTTT. Translating gives CVSKYTIGHSNTGELLF. V usage is TRBV6-2 or TRBV6-3 and J usage is TRBJ2-2, with D possibly being TRBD2 (5 bases). The germline V gene has CDR1 MNHEY and CDR2 SVGEGT. The CDR3 contains 17 residues.

This clonotype has a handful of counts. This chain joins TRBV9 and TRBJ2-7, with D unresolved. Per germline, CDR1 SGDLS and CDR2 YYNGEE. The CDR3 length is 13 residues. Trimming pared 0 bases from V and 6 bases from J, leaving 10 bases between. The CDR3 sequence: CASSVVETGEQYF. The CDR3 region has the DNA TGTGCCAGCAGCGTAGTGGAGACGGGCGAGCAGTACTTC.

A remark on this clonotype: Because the CDR3 is missing its conserved closing phenylalanine or tryptophan, this is likely a read error. V and J are TRBV5-1 and TRBJ2-7; D might be TRBD1 (6 bases). Looked up from germline, CDR1 is SGHRS and CDR2 is YFSETQ. The CDR3 spans 14 residues. CDR3 amino acids: CASGFQGPPYEQYL. Written as DNA, the CDR3 is TGCGCCAGCGGCTTCCAGGGGCCCCCCTACGAGCAGTACTTA.

A remark on this clonotype: A read error may produce the germline difference seen at one junction end. The V and J genes are TRBV11-2 and TRBJ2-2; the D gene is possibly TRBD2 (5 bases). From germline, CDR1 is SGHAT and CDR2 FQNNGV. There are 16 residues in the CDR3. In DNA form, the CDR3 reads TGTGCCAGTAGCCTCGATCCCCAATTGAACACCGGGGAGATGTTTTTT. Encoded protein: CASSLDPQLNTGEMFF. The variable domain in full, completed from reference TRBV11-2 and TRBJ2-2, reads EAGVAQSPRYKIIEKRQSVAFWCNPISGHATLYWYQQILGQGPKLLIQFQNNGVVDDSQLPKDRFSAERLKGVDSTLKIQPAKLEDSAVYLCASSLDPQLNTGEMFFGEGSRLTVL.

The chain combines TRBV7-8 with TRBJ2-1; 7 bases are shared with TRBD2. The V gene's germline CDR1 is SGHVS and CDR2 FQNEAQ. V gave up 9 bases and J gave up 12 bases; unmatched junction bases: 14. The CDR3 covers 13 residues. The CDR3 nucleotides are TGTGCCAGTAGGTGGGGGGGTTTGGATGGGCAGTTCTTC. The encoded protein is CASRWGGLDGQFF.

Details on this clonotype: Germline is not matched at one junction end, which may reflect a read error. The CDR3 here is CSIDEGVGTDRQYF. The CDR3 DNA sequence: TGCAGCATTGATGAAGGAGTAGGCACAGATAGGCAGTATTTT. This chain links TRBV29-1 with TRBJ2-3; D unclear. Germline V gives CDR1 SQVTM, CDR2 ANQGSEA. This CDR3 spans 14 amino acids.

V gene TRBV20-1 combines with J gene TRBJ1-6; 8 nucleotides match TRBD1. In germline, CDR1 is DFQATT, CDR2 SNEGSKA (reference sequence). Losses at the gene ends were 6 bases for V and 10 bases for J; bases not matched to a gene: 11. The CDR3 spans 14 residues. The CDR3 nucleotides are TGCAGTGCCCACGGACAGGGCGAGTCATCACCCCTCCACTTT. It is translated as CSAHGQGESSPLHF.

On this clonotype itself: The junction departs from germline at one end; a sequencing error may be responsible. The chain recombines TRBV11-1 with TRBJ2-7, with D tentatively TRBD2 (5 bases). Germline CDR1 SGHAT, CDR2 FQDESV (reference sequence). The CDR3 is made up of 14 amino acids. The CDR3 DNA sequence: TGTGACATCAGCTTAGCGACGGCCTCCTACGAGGAGTACTTC. Protein product: CDISLATASYEEYF. The whole variable domain, filled in from reference TRBV11-1 and TRBJ2-7, reads EAEVAQSPRYKITEKSQAVAFWCDPISGHATLYWYRQILGQGPELLVQFQDESVVDDSQLPKDRFSAERLKGVDSTLKIQPAELGDSAMYLCDISLATASYEEYFGPGTRLTVT.

Of note for this clonotype: No conserved phenylalanine or tryptophan is present at the end of the CDR3, so a read error is the likely explanation. The CDR3 sequence: CVSGQGALISTEAFI. The DNA of the CDR3 is TGTGTCTCCGGTCAGGGGGCGCTAATCTCCACTGAAGCTTTCATT. This rearrangement joins TRBV11-3 to TRBJ1-1, with 8 bases that match TRBD1. The CDR3 length is 15 residues. The germline V gene encodes CDR1 SGHNT and CDR2 YENEEA.

To note about this clonotype: An end of the junction does not agree with germline; a read error may underlie this. The V call is TRBV6-5, the J call TRBJ2-7; TRBD2 matches 7 bases. The CDR3 loop spans 15 amino acids. The germline CDR1 and CDR2 sequences are MNHEY and SVGAGI. This CDR3 is CASGYGGGGVYEQYF. CDR3 bases: TGTGCCAGCGGTTACGGTGGGGGGGGGGTCTACGAGCAGTACTTC.

This clonotype was picked up a small number of times. A clone one base away is much larger, so this may be a read error. V gene TRBV5-1 combines with J gene TRBJ2-5; TRBD1 or TRBD2 may be the D gene (6 bases each). The germline V gene has CDR1 SGHRS and CDR2 YFSETQ. There are 15 residues in the CDR3. Trimming shortened V by 3 bases and J by 3 bases, and 15 bases separated the two germline ends. The CDR3 is CASSSQGRREETQYF. The CDR3 DNA reads TGCGCCAGCAGCTCACAGGGTAGGAGGGAAGAGACCCAGTACTTC.

To note about this clonotype: Germline is not matched at one junction end, which may reflect a read error. The rearrangement joins TRBV6-6 to TRBJ2-1; no clear D gene. This CDR3 spans 13 amino acids. Germline V lookup: CDR1 MNHNY, CDR2 SVGAGI (reference sequence). DNA for the CDR3: TGTGCTAGCAGTTACGTACTCACCAGTGAGCGGTTCTTC. Protein product: CASSYVLTSERFF.

Concerning this clonotype itself: Germline is not matched at one junction end, which may reflect a read error. J is TRBJ2-6 and V is TRBV29-1; possibly TRBD2 for D (5 bases). This CDR3 has 13 residues. CDR1 and CDR2 from the germline V gene are SQVTM and ANQGSEA. CDR3 protein: CSVEGTGANVLTF. The DNA for the CDR3 is TGTAGCGTTGAAGGAACTGGGGCCAACGTCCTGACTTTC.

The rearrangement uses TRBV2 and TRBJ2-1, with D perhaps matching TRBD2 (5 bases). The CDR3 extends over 13 amino acids. CDR1 and CDR2 from the germline V gene are SNHLY and FYNNEI. V lost 3 bases to trimming and J lost 15 bases, with 18 bases between them. Written as DNA, the CDR3 is TGTGCCAGCAGTGACGTCCGGACTTACGATCCGTTCTTC. Translating it yields CASSDVRTYDPFF.

With respect to this clonotype: Germline and junction disagree at one end, which may indicate a read error. This chain links TRBV6-1 with TRBJ2-3; 7 nucleotides match TRBD2. Germline CDR1 and CDR2: MNHNS and SASEGT. This CDR3 comprises 15 residues. The CDR3 DNA reads as TGTGCCAGCAGTAAACGCGCGGGAGAAGGGGATACGCACTATTTT. Amino acid sequence: CASSKRAGEGDTHYF.

About this clonotype: One junction end disagrees with the germline gene, perhaps due to a read error. The rearrangement links TRBV6-2 or TRBV6-3 to TRBJ2-2, with 8 bases identical to TRBD2. The length of the CDR3 is 15 residues. Germline lookup yields CDR1 MNHEY and CDR2 SVGEGT. The CDR3 nucleotides read TGTACCAGCAGGACGGGACTAGGGGCCACCGGAGAGCTGTTTTTT. Protein sequence: CTSRTGLGATGELFF.

Regarding this clonotype: Given the absence of the conserved phenylalanine or tryptophan at the CDR3 end, a read error is likely. The rearrangement links TRBV4-2 to TRBJ2-7, with TRBD2 matching 8 bases. This CDR3 contains 15 residues. CDR1 and CDR2 (germline): LGHNA, YNFKEQ. CDR3 region: CANSQASGSSYEQYL. The CDR3, as DNA: TGTGCCAACAGCCAAGCAAGCGGGAGCTCCTACGAGCAGTACTTG.

Note on this clonotype: A junction boundary mismatches the germline segment, possibly from a read error. This rearrangement joins TRBV6-2 or TRBV6-3 to TRBJ2-1, with D perhaps assigned TRBD1 or TRBD2 (6 bases each). CDR1 is MNHEY and CDR2 is SVGEGT in the germline V gene. The CDR3 length is 13 residues. The CDR3 region has the DNA TGTGTCAGCAGTTACAGGGAGGCCAATGAGCAGTTCTTC. It encodes CVSSYREANEQFF.

Comment on this clonotype: At one boundary the junction diverges from the germline segment, which might be a read error. The chain employs TRBV6-2 or TRBV6-3 and TRBJ2-7, with 8 bases lining up with TRBD1. CDR1 is MNHEY and CDR2 is SVGEGT in the germline V gene. The CDR3 consists of 16 residues. The DNA of the CDR3 is TGTGCCAGCGGACGTCTGGCCGGGGGAGGACAGGGAGAGCAATACTTC. Translation: CASGRLAGGGQGEQYF.

On this clonotype: The junction shows a germline mismatch at one end, possibly a read error. This sequence joins TRBV4-3 and TRBJ1-2, with D unresolved. The CDR3 has 14 amino acids. CDR1 LGHNA and CDR2 YSLEER come from the germline V gene. The CDR3 region has the DNA TGCGGCAGCAGCGTTGAGTTGGAGATCTATGACTACACCTTC. Its translation: CGSSVELEIYDYTF.

As for this clonotype: The junction differs from germline at one of its ends, possibly a read error. This chain joins TRBV11-1 and TRBJ2-2, with D perhaps matching TRBD2 (6 bases). This CDR3 comprises 16 residues. CDR1 is SGHAT and CDR2 is FQDESV in the germline V gene (reference sequence). The CDR3 DNA is TGTGCCAGCACCTTAGTGGGCGGTACGAACACCGGGGGGCTGTTTTTT. It is translated as CASTLVGGTNTGGLFF.

A note on this clonotype: The CDR3 end shows no conserved phenylalanine or tryptophan, and so a read error is likely. This chain links TRBV30 with TRBJ2-7; a possible D gene is TRBD2 (6 bases). The length of the CDR3 is 17 residues. CDR1 and CDR2 (germline): GTSNPN, SVGIG (reference sequence). V dropped 1 base and J dropped 0 bases, with 19 bases sitting between them. As DNA, the CDR3 is TGTGCCTGGAGTGCCCGGAAGACAGACGGGAGCTCCTACGAGCAGTACTTG. It codes for CAWSARKTDGSSYEQYL.

A note on this clonotype: The junction differs from germline at one of its ends, possibly a read error. CDR3 sequence: CTSSFRTANTGELFF. DNA of the CDR3: TGCACCAGCAGCTTCCGGACAGCGAACACCGGGGAGCTGTTTTTT. The chain couples TRBV13 to TRBJ2-2, with D maybe TRBD1 (6 bases). CDR1 and CDR2 (germline): PRHDT, FYEKMQ (reference sequence). The CDR3 totals 15 residues. The variable domain in full, with the rest retrieved from reference TRBV13 and TRBJ2-2, is AAGVIQSPRHLIKEKRETATLKCYPIPRHDTVYWYQQGPGQDPQFLISFYEKMQSDKGSIPDRFSAQQFSDYHSELNMSSLELGDSALYFCTSSFRTANTGELFFGEGSRLTVL.

The chain links TRBV11-2 to TRBJ2-5, with D hard to call. This CDR3 comprises 17 residues. Trimming took off 5 bases at V and 11 bases at J, with 30 bases between the two ends. Germline lookup yields CDR1 SGHAT and CDR2 FQNNGV. The CDR3 spells CASSPPWTQVGKEIQYF. CDR3 sequence (DNA): TGTGCCAGCAGCCCTCCCTGGACGCAGGTGGGGAAAGAGATACAGTACTTC.

This clonotype was observed at least ten times. The chain carries TRBV7-9 and TRBJ2-7; the D gene is possibly TRBD2 (6 bases). The CDR3 covers 12 residues. Per the germline V gene, CDR1 is SEHNR and CDR2 is FQNEAQ (reference sequence). V shed 1 base and J shed 7 bases, with 8 bases lying between them. This chain's CDR3 is CASSLVAGEQYF. The CDR3 DNA reads as TGTGCCAGCAGCTTAGTTGCGGGGGAGCAGTACTTC.